The rows below give T cell receptor beta chains drawn from one sample of a study of vaccination and CD4 T cells after COVID-19. TCRdb analysed the PCR reads with MiXCR anew, one entry per CDR3 protein. The sample has around 10,000 distinct CDR3 sequences; roughly 42% are singletons. No antigens are known for them. The sequenced material came from CD4+ T cells from blood, cultured in vitro. These TCRs come from a human donor who had recovered from COVID-19. Each CDR3 is given with its conserved first and last residue. The order of the fields is V gene, D gene, clone size, CDR3 length, J gene, CDR3 protein, CDR3 DNA. D genes are given only for firm matches. Clone size is given for some rows only: seen once, a few or many times, or a class if the clone is expanded.

TRBV11-3	.	.	11	TRBJ2-7	CASSRFYEQYF	TGTGCCAGCAGCCGTTTCTACGAGCAGTACTTC
TRBV11-3	.	.	16	TRBJ2-7	CASSLETWGEHYEQYF	TGTGCCAGCAGCTTGGAGACGTGGGGAGAGCACTACGAGCAGTACTTC
TRBV6-1	.	.	12	TRBJ1-1	CASRFQGESLSF	TGTGCCAGCAGGTTCCAGGGTGAAAGTCTGTCTTTT
TRBV12-3/TRBV12-4	TRBD1	once	14	TRBJ2-7	CASSPGTGGYEQYF	TGTGCCAGCAGTCCCGGGACAGGGGGCTACGAGCAGTACTTC
TRBV18	.	.	13	TRBJ1-2	CASSPDRSYGYTF	TGTGCCAGCTCACCGGACAGATCCTATGGCTACACCTTC
TRBV5-4	TRBD1	.	14	TRBJ1-6	CASTQGQGRGPLHF	TGTGCCAGCACTCAAGGACAGGGGCGGGGGCCCCTCCACTTT
TRBV25-1	.	.	16	TRBJ1-1	CASRPLGVIRNTEAFF	TGTGCCAGCAGGCCTCTAGGGGTGATCAGGAACACTGAAGCTTTCTTT
TRBV7-2	.	.	14	TRBJ2-5	CASKPTDQRETQYF	TGTGCCAGCAAGCCTACGGACCAGAGAGAGACCCAGTACTTC
TRBV20-1	.	few	10	TRBJ1-1	CSAAHTEAFF	TGCAGTGCAGCCCACACTGAAGCTTTCTTT
TRBV9	.	.	13	TRBJ2-7	CASSGLLGYEQYF	TGTGCCAGCAGCGGTCTTCTAGGCTACGAGCAGTACTTC
TRBV2	TRBD1	few	16	TRBJ1-5	CASSLERTGQSQPQHF	TGTGCCAGCAGCCTAGAGAGGACAGGGCAGAGTCAGCCCCAGCATTTT
TRBV5-1	TRBD2	.	15	TRBJ2-3	CASSLDAGGPTTQYF	TGCGCCAGCAGCTTGGATGCGGGGGGGCCGACTACGCAGTATTTT
TRBV7-8	.	few	15	TRBJ1-6	CASSLARVGSSPLHF	TGTGCCAGCAGCTTAGCCAGGGTTGGGAGTTCACCCCTCCACTTT
TRBV6-5	.	few	15	TRBJ1-5	CASSYSSGYNQPQHF	TGTGCCAGCAGTTACTCGTCCGGGTACAATCAGCCCCAGCATTTT
TRBV6-1	.	.	13	TRBJ1-1	CASSPAGGTEAFF	TGTGCCAGCAGCCCCGCCGGAGGGACTGAAGCTTTCTTT
TRBV19	TRBD1	few	16	TRBJ2-2	CASSLGQGRGTGELFF	TGTGCCAGTAGTTTGGGACAGGGGAGGGGTACCGGGGAGCTGTTTTTT
TRBV6-1	.	few	15	TRBJ1-6	CASTTGSSYNSPLHF	TGTGCCAGCACCACGGGAAGCTCCTATAATTCACCCCTCCACTTT
TRBV30	.	.	13	TRBJ1-2	CAWSYRESYGYTF	TGTGCCTGGAGTTACAGGGAGTCCTATGGCTACACCTTC
TRBV11-2	.	once	17	TRBJ2-6	CASRSMVGEAGANVLTF	TGTGCCAGCAGGAGTATGGTGGGGGAGGCTGGGGCCAACGTCCTGACTTTC
TRBV5-1	.	.	14	TRBJ1-1	CASSFRGVGTEAFF	TGCGCCAGCAGCTTTCGCGGGGTGGGGACTGAAGCTTTCTTT
TRBV6-1	.	.	13	TRBJ1-2	CASRSAWAIGYTF	TGTGCCAGCAGATCAGCATGGGCCATTGGCTACACCTTC
TRBV11-2	.	.	17	TRBJ2-7	CASSSVGLMGTFYEQYF	TGTGCCAGCAGTAGTGTCGGGTTGATGGGTACCTTCTACGAGCAGTACTTC
TRBV5-1	TRBD1	.	15	TRBJ1-5	CASSLEQGRNQPQHF	TGCGCCAGCAGCTTGGAACAGGGGAGGAATCAGCCCCAGCATTTT
TRBV6-5	TRBD1	.	15	TRBJ2-1	CASSSARDRGNEQFF	TGTGCCAGCAGTTCCGCCCGGGACAGGGGGAATGAGCAGTTCTTC
TRBV7-9	.	.	17	TRBJ2-5	CASSLGRWGDYQEAQYF	TGTGCCAGCAGCTTAGGCAGGTGGGGCGACTACCAAGAGGCCCAGTACTTC
TRBV10-1	TRBD1	few	14	TRBJ1-6	CASSTGTANSPLHF	TGCGCCAGCAGCACCGGGACAGCTAATTCACCCCTCCACTTT
TRBV6-1	.	.	16	TRBJ2-2	CASTKQGRWNTGELFF	TGTGCCAGCACGAAGCAGGGGCGGTGGAACACCGGGGAGCTGTTTTTT
TRBV11-2	TRBD1	once	14	TRBJ2-2	CASSLNRGTGELFF	TGTGCCAGCAGCCTTAACAGGGGCACCGGGGAGCTGTTTTTT
TRBV11-2	.	.	12	TRBJ2-2	CASSPHVGELFF	TGTGCCAGCAGCCCCCACGTAGGGGAGCTGTTTTTT
TRBV5-1	TRBD2	.	16	TRBJ2-5	CASSTGPAGGQETQYF	TGCGCCAGCAGCACAGGGCCAGCGGGGGGGCAAGAGACCCAGTACTTC
TRBV7-8	TRBD2	.	18	TRBJ2-2	CASSLDPPGASGYGELFF	TGTGCCAGCAGCTTAGATCCCCCCGGGGCTAGCGGATACGGGGAGCTGTTTTTT
TRBV20-1	.	.	13	TRBJ2-5	CSAFRDVQETQYF	TGCAGTGCTTTCCGGGACGTCCAAGAGACCCAGTACTTC
TRBV5-1	.	few	15	TRBJ2-3	CASSLMGAPTDTQYF	TGCGCCAGCAGCTTGATGGGGGCCCCCACAGATACGCAGTATTTT
TRBV19	TRBD2	few	16	TRBJ2-2	CASSQSAGKRTGELFF	TGTGCCAGTAGCCAGTCAGCGGGGAAACGGACCGGGGAGCTGTTTTTT
TRBV10-3	TRBD2	few	14	TRBJ2-1	CAIRKSGGYNEQFF	TGTGCCATCAGGAAGAGCGGGGGATACAATGAGCAGTTCTTC
TRBV7-2	.	.	15	TRBJ1-1	CASSLVPVGVTEAFF	TGTGCCAGCAGCTTAGTCCCGGTAGGGGTCACTGAAGCTTTCTTT
TRBV6-2/TRBV6-3	TRBD2	.	14	TRBJ2-5	CASTRLAGQETQYF	TGTGCCAGCACCCGTCTAGCGGGGCAAGAGACCCAGTACTTC
TRBV7-9	.	once	13	TRBJ1-2	CASSLALGRGYTF	TGTGCCAGCAGCTTAGCGTTGGGGCGAGGCTACACCTTC
TRBV19	TRBD2	.	15	TRBJ2-5	CASSVSGGARETQYF	TGTGCCAGTAGTGTTAGCGGGGGGGCACGTGAGACCCAGTACTTC
TRBV18	.	few	15	TRBJ1-1	CASSPLRVSDTEAFF	TGTGCCAGCTCACCACTGAGGGTGTCGGACACTGAAGCTTTCTTT
TRBV7-8	.	.	16	TRBJ1-1	CASSLAPVGGLTEAFF	TGTGCCAGCAGCTTAGCTCCAGTGGGCGGGCTCACTGAAGCTTTCTTT
TRBV2	.	once	12	TRBJ2-1	CASSVTGNEQFF	TGTGCCAGCAGCGTGACAGGCAATGAGCAGTTCTTC
TRBV7-7	TRBD1	.	14	TRBJ2-1	CASSLQGAGGEQFF	TGTGCTAGCAGCTTACAGGGGGCAGGTGGGGAGCAGTTCTTC
TRBV6-1	TRBD2	.	16	TRBJ2-5	CASSPGLAGGQETQYF	TGTGCCAGCAGTCCGGGACTAGCGGGGGGACAAGAGACCCAGTACTTC
TRBV12-3/TRBV12-4	.	.	15	TRBJ1-2	CASSWFGIALSGYTF	TGTGCCAGCAGTTGGTTCGGGATAGCCCTTAGTGGCTACACCTTC
TRBV27	.	.	13	TRBJ1-6	CASQTSAGTPLHF	TGTGCCAGCCAAACCTCGGCCGGGACACCCCTCCACTTT